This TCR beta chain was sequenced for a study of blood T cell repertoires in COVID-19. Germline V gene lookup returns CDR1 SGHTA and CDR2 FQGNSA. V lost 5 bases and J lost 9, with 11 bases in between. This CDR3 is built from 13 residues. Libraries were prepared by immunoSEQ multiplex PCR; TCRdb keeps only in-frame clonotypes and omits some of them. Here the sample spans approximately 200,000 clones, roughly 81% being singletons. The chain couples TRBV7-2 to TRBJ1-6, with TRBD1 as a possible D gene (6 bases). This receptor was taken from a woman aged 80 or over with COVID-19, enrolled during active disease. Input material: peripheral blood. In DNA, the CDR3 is TGTGCCAGCAGCCCAACACAGGGTTCACCCCTCCACTTT. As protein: CASSPTQGSPLHF.